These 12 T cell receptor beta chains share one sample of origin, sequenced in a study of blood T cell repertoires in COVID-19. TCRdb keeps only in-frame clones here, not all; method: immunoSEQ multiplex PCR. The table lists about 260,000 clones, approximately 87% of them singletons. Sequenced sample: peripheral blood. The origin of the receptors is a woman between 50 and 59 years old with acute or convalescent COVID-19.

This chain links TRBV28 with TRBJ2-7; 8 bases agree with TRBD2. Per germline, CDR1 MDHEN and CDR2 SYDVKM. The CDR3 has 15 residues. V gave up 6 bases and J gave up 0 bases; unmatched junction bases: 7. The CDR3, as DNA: TGTGCCAGCAGCGAAGGCGGGAGGAGCTCCTACGAGCAGTACTTC. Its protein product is CASSEGGRSSYEQYF.

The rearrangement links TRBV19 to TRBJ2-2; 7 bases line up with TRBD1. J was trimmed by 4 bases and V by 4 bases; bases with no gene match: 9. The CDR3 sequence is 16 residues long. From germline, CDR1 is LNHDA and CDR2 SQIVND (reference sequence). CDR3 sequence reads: CASSKTGKLGTGELFF. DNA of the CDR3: TGTGCCAGTAGTAAGACAGGGAAGCTTGGCACCGGGGAGCTGTTTTTT.

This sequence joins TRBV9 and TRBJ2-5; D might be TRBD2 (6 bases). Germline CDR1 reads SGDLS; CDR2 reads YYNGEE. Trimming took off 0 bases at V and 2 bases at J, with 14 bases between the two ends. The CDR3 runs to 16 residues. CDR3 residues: CASSVGVGSIQETQYF. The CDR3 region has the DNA TGTGCCAGCAGCGTAGGGGTCGGGAGCATTCAAGAGACCCAGTACTTC.

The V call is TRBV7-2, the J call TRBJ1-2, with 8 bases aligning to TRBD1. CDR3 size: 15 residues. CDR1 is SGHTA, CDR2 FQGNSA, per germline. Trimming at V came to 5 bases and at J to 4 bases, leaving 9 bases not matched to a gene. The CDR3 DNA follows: TGTGCCAGCAGCGCCACAGGGGGAACGGCCTATGGCTACACCTTC. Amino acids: CASSATGGTAYGYTF.

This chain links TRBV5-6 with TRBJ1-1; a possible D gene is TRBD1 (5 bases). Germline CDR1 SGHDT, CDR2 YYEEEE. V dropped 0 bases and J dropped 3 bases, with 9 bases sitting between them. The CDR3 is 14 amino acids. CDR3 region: CASSLEGRDTEAFF. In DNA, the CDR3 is TGTGCCAGCAGCTTGGAGGGCAGGGACACTGAAGCTTTCTTT.

The CDR3 sequence: CASMLAGGRINHEQYF. DNA for the CDR3: TGTGCCAGCATGCTAGCGGGAGGGCGAATTAACCACGAGCAGTACTTC. The chain uses TRBV2 and TRBJ2-7; 12 bases are shared with TRBD2. This CDR3 is 16 amino acids long. From germline, CDR1 is SNHLY and CDR2 FYNNEI. The J segment lost 5 bases and the V segment lost 7 bases, leaving 12 bases of the junction unmatched.

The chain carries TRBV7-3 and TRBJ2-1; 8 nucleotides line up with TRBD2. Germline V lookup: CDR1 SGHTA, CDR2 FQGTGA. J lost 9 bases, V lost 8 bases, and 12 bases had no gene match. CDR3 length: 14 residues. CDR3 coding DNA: TGTGCCAGCCAGTCGGCGGGAGGTGGGGGTGAGCAGTTCTTC. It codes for CASQSAGGGGEQFF.

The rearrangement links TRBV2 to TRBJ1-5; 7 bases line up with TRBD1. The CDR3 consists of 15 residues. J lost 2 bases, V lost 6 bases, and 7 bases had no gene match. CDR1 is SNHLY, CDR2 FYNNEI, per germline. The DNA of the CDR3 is TGTGCCAGCAGACCCAACAGGGGCGGCAATCAGCCCCAGCATTTT. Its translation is CASRPNRGGNQPQHF.

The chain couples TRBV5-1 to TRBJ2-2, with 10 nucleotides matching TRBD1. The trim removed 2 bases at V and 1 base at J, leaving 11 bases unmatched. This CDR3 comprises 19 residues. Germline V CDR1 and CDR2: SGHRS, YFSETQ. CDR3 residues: CASSLKETGGRVNTGELFF. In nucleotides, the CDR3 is TGCGCCAGCAGCTTAAAGGAGACAGGGGGCCGGGTGAACACCGGGGAGCTGTTTTTT.

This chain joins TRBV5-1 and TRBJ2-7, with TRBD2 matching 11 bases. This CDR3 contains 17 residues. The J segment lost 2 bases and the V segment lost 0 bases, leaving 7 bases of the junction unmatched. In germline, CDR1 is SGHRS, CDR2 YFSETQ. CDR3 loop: CASSLASGRIITYEQYF. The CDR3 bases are TGCGCCAGCAGCTTGGCTAGCGGGAGGATTATTACCTACGAGCAGTACTTC. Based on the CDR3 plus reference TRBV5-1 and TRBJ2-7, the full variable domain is KAGVTQTPRYLIKTRGQQVTLSCSPISGHRSVSWYQQTPGQGLQFLFEYFSETQRNKGNFPGRFSGRQFSNSRSEMNVSTLELGDSALYLCASSLASGRIITYEQYFGPGTRLTVT.

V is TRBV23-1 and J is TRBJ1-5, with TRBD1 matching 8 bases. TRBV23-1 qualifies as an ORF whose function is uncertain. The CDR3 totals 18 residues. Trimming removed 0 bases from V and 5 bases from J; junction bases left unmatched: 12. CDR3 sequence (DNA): TGCGCCAGCAGTCAATCGGGGTCGGGCAGGGGGCTTCATCAGCCCCAGCATTTT. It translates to CASSQSGSGRGLHQPQHF.

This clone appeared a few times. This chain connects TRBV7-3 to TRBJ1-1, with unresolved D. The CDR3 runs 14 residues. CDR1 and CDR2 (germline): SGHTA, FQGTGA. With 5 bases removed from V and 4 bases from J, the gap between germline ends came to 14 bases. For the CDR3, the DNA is TGTGCCAGCAGCCCAAACTTTGCGGGCACTGAAGCTTTCTTT. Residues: CASSPNFAGTEAFF.